The clone carrying this T cell receptor beta chain has just one count. The data belong to a study of T cell responses to AZD1222 COVID-19 vaccine. The assay was immunoSEQ multiplex PCR, and TCRdb's table has in-frame clones only and misses some. The sample lists 60,000 to 85,000 clones; 80% to 90% were seen once. Germline CDR1 is SGHTA and CDR2 is FQGNSA. The CDR3 contains 14 residues. Trimming took 3 bases from V and 3 from J, leaving 12 bases between them. V and J are TRBV7-2 and TRBJ2-7; D possibly corresponds to TRBD1 (5 bases). The specimen comprised peripheral blood, sampled 28 days after the second AZD1222 dose. The TCR sequence derives from an adult who received the AZD1222 COVID-19 vaccine. Written as DNA, the CDR3 is TGTGCCAGCAGCTTCCGCCGGACACTCTACGAGCAGTACTTC. Its translation: CASSFRRTLYEQYF. Supplemented by reference TRBV7-2 and TRBJ2-7, the full variable domain reads GAGVSQSPSNKVTEKGKDVELRCDPISGHTALYWYRQSLGQGLEFLIYFQGNSAPDKSGLPSDRFSAERTGGSVSTLTIQRTQQEDSAVYLCASSFRRTLYEQYFGPGTRLTVT.